These 26 T cell receptor beta chains originate from one sample sequenced in a study of blood T cell repertoires in COVID-19. Some clones are missing from TCRdb's copy, which holds only in-frame ones; the method was immunoSEQ multiplex PCR. The table shows tens of thousands of clones, with under 90% occurring only once. The sequenced sample consisted of peripheral blood. These receptors all stem from a human donor in a cohort sampled during active COVID-19.

The chain uses TRBV6-5 and TRBJ2-7; TRBD1 matches 11 bases. The CDR3 is made up of 14 amino acids. The V and J ends lost 8 bases and 6 bases, in that order; junction bases with no gene match: 9. CDR1 and CDR2 from the germline V gene are MNHEY and SVGAGI. CDR3 sequence (DNA): TGTGCCAGCTTTCCGGGACAGGGGGGAAGCGAGCAGTACTTC. Encoded protein: CASFPGQGGSEQYF.

The genes are TRBV24-1 and TRBJ1-2; 7 bases are a match to TRBD1. The CDR3 has 16 residues. The trim removed 3 bases at V and 5 bases at J, leaving 11 bases unmatched. Germline assignment: CDR1 KGHDR and CDR2 SFDVKD. CDR3 residues: CATSDELKGAIYGYTF. Written as DNA, the CDR3 is TGTGCCACCAGTGATGAGCTAAAGGGGGCAATATATGGCTACACCTTC.

This chain links TRBV24-1 with TRBJ1-2; the match to TRBD1 covers 8 bases. Per germline, CDR1 KGHDR and CDR2 SFDVKD. The junction had 5 bases not matched to a gene; V was cut back by 9 bases and J by 0 bases. This CDR3 has 14 amino acids. The CDR3 coding sequence is TGTGCCACCTGGGGGGGACAGGCTAACTATGGCTACACCTTC. This codes for CATWGGQANYGYTF.

A few counts support this clone. The chain combines TRBV11-3 with TRBJ1-2; D not resolved. V was cut by 5 bases and J by 8 bases, with 6 bases left in between. In germline, CDR1 is SGHNT, CDR2 YENEEA. The CDR3 sequence is 10 residues long. CDR3 region: CASSPGGYTF. DNA for the CDR3: TGTGCCAGCAGCCCGGGAGGCTACACCTTC.

V usage is TRBV5-1 and J usage is TRBJ2-3; 11 bases agree with TRBD1. The V segment lost 4 bases and the J segment 1 base; nucleotides outside the gene matches: 14. Germline CDR1 SGHRS, CDR2 YFSETQ. CDR3 length: 19 residues. The CDR3 is CASSPWGQGDLLGTDTQYF. The CDR3 coding sequence is TGCGCCAGCAGCCCGTGGGGACAGGGGGACCTACTAGGCACAGATACGCAGTATTTT. The whole variable domain, remainder taken from reference TRBV5-1 and TRBJ2-3, is KAGVTQTPRYLIKTRGQQVTLSCSPISGHRSVSWYQQTPGQGLQFLFEYFSETQRNKGNFPGRFSGRQFSNSRSEMNVSTLELGDSALYLCASSPWGQGDLLGTDTQYFGPGTRLTVL.

The J gene is TRBJ1-2, the V gene TRBV28; D perhaps matches TRBD1 (6 bases). V was cut by 5 bases and J by 6 bases, with 19 bases left in between. The CDR3 is 15 residues long. Per germline, CDR1 MDHEN and CDR2 SYDVKM. The CDR3 DNA follows: TGTGCCAGCAGTCCCCCCGGGGGGGCCCTGAATGGCTACACCTTC. Protein sequence: CASSPPGGALNGYTF.

This chain uses TRBV5-1 with TRBJ2-7; D is unresolved. Trimming removed 4 bases from V and 3 bases from J, with 17 bases in between. The germline V gene has CDR1 SGHRS and CDR2 YFSETQ. The CDR3 is 15 amino acids. The CDR3 here is CASSPDTVPYYEQYF. CDR3 nucleotide sequence: TGCGCCAGCAGCCCAGATACAGTCCCCTACTACGAGCAGTACTTC.

V and J are TRBV5-4 and TRBJ2-3; weak D call: TRBD2 (6 bases). This CDR3 contains 14 residues. Germline CDR1 and CDR2: SGHNT and YYREEE (reference sequence). Trimming took off 0 bases at V and 5 bases at J, with 10 bases between the two ends. CDR3 sequence (DNA): TGTGCCAGCAGCTTGGAGCGGGCAATAGATACGCAGTATTTT. It yields the protein CASSLERAIDTQYF.

The V and J genes are TRBV7-9 and TRBJ2-3; unclear D gene. The V and J ends lost 11 bases and 4 bases respectively, with 19 bases between them. This CDR3 contains 14 residues. The V gene's germline CDR1 is SEHNR and CDR2 FQNEAQ (reference sequence). Here the CDR3 reads CAGSQVVSPDTQYF. The CDR3 DNA reads TGTGCCGGAAGCCAGGTCGTTAGTCCAGATACGCAGTATTTT.

The chain is built from TRBV6-2 or TRBV6-3 and TRBJ2-3, with unresolved D. Germline values: CDR1 MNHEY, CDR2 SVGEGT. V was clipped by 2 bases and J by 0 bases, with 12 bases between them. The CDR3 runs to 16 residues. For the CDR3, the DNA is TGTGCCAGCAGTTACCGACAACGATATAGCACAGATACGCAGTATTTT. As protein: CASSYRQRYSTDTQYF.

This sequence joins TRBV7-6 and TRBJ2-4; D uncertain. The V end was cut by 1 base, the J end by 5 bases, with 6 bases between. CDR1 is SGHVS, CDR2 FNYEAQ, per germline. The CDR3 runs 13 residues. This chain's CDR3 is CASSLGAENIQYF. The CDR3 bases are TGTGCCAGCAGCTTAGGGGCTGAAAACATTCAGTACTTC.

The chain recombines TRBV28 with TRBJ2-5; 7 bases are a match to TRBD1. The V and J ends lost 7 bases and 1 base, in that order; junction bases with no gene match: 9. The CDR3 is made up of 15 amino acids. From germline, CDR1 is MDHEN and CDR2 SYDVKM. This chain's CDR3 is CASKSPGQSQETQYF. In DNA form, the CDR3 reads TGTGCCAGCAAATCCCCGGGACAGAGCCAAGAGACCCAGTACTTC.

The chain has TRBV27 and TRBJ2-2; 8 positions match TRBD1. This CDR3 is built from 16 residues. J lost 2 bases, V lost 6 bases, and 8 bases had no gene match. Germline values: CDR1 MNHEY, CDR2 SMNVEV (reference sequence). DNA of the CDR3: TGTGCCAGCAGACCTCAGGGGGCGCCCAACACCGGGGAGCTGTTTTTT. Translating gives CASRPQGAPNTGELFF.

The rearrangement links TRBV14 to TRBJ1-2; TRBD1 is a possible D gene (6 bases). The germline CDR1 and CDR2 sequences are SGHDN and FVKESK. There are 14 residues in the CDR3. V gave up 4 bases and J gave up 7 bases, with 16 bases separating them. This CDR3 is CASSLTTGSGGYTF. CDR3 nucleotides: TGTGCCAGCAGCCTCACAACAGGGTCGGGTGGCTACACCTTC.

This chain connects TRBV11-2 to TRBJ2-3, with a weak D call TRBD2 (6 bases). Germline V gene sequence: CDR1 SGHAT, CDR2 FQNNGV. Trimming stripped 1 base from V and 5 bases from J, with 22 bases between. This CDR3 is built from 18 residues. Written as DNA, the CDR3 is TGTGCCAGCAGCTTAGTTCGGGCGCGGGGAACCCTTTTAGATACGCAGTATTTT. It encodes CASSLVRARGTLLDTQYF.

The rearrangement joins TRBV6-5 to TRBJ1-1, with 10 nucleotides matching TRBD1. The CDR3 totals 13 residues. Germline CDR1 is MNHEY and CDR2 is SVGAGI. Trimming took 6 bases from V and 7 from J; bases not matched to a gene: 5. In DNA form, the CDR3 reads TGTGCCAGCAGGCGACAGGGGGCAGGTGAAGCTTTCTTT. Its protein product is CASRRQGAGEAFF.

The chain combines TRBV28 with TRBJ1-1; 11 nucleotides align to TRBD1. The CDR3 is made up of 16 amino acids. From germline, CDR1 is MDHEN and CDR2 SYDVKM. The V gene end was trimmed by 1 base and the J gene end by 5 bases; junction bases not matched to a gene: 6. CDR3: CASSLSGQGAGTEAFF. CDR3 DNA: TGTGCCAGCAGTTTATCCGGACAGGGGGCGGGGACTGAAGCTTTCTTT.

This clone was counted a single time. The chain joins TRBV5-1 to TRBJ2-7; 7 bases map to TRBD1. CDR3 size: 15 residues. CDR1 and CDR2 from the germline V gene are SGHRS and YFSETQ. With V trimmed by 4 bases and J by 5 bases, 12 bases remained unmatched. For the CDR3, the DNA is TGCGCCAGCAGCCCAGAGGACAGGTCTATGCACGAGCAGTACTTC. This encodes CASSPEDRSMHEQYF.

This chain uses TRBV7-9 with TRBJ2-1; 8 bases line up with TRBD2. This CDR3 has 13 amino acids. CDR1 SEHNR and CDR2 FQNEAQ come from the germline V gene (reference sequence). The trim removed 3 bases at V and 6 bases at J, leaving 1 base unmatched. CDR3 in amino acids: CASSFSGGNEQFF. CDR3 bases: TGTGCCAGCAGCTTCAGCGGGGGCAATGAGCAGTTCTTC.

This chain uses TRBV1 with TRBJ2-4; the DNA was not compared with TRBD2, the D call given in the table. TRBV1 is a listed pseudogene. CDR3 length equals 16 residues. The CDR3 DNA reads as TGCACCAGCAGCTGGCGACTAGCGGGAGTAAAAAACATTCAGTACTTC. It yields the protein CTSSWRLAGVKNIQYF.

The chain is built from TRBV21-1 and TRBJ2-3; no check of the table's D call, TRBD2, against the DNA was made. TRBV21-1 is annotated as a pseudogene. The CDR3 length is 18 residues. The CDR3, as DNA: TGTGCCAGCAGCTCCTTGGCGGGACTAGGGGTGATCACAGATACGCAGTATTTT. Its translation is CASSSLAGLGVITDTQYF.

This sequence joins TRBV7-9 and TRBJ1-2; the match to TRBD1 covers 10 bases. Losses at the gene ends were 5 bases for V and 4 bases for J; bases not matched to a gene: 1. There are 13 residues in the CDR3. In germline, CDR1 is SEHNR, CDR2 FQNEAQ (reference sequence). CDR3 bases: TGTGCCAGCAGCCGGGACAGGGGCTATGGCTACACCTTC. It specifies CASSRDRGYGYTF.

The chain carries TRBV5-1 and TRBJ1-1; 7 bases line up with TRBD1. Germline values: CDR1 SGHRS, CDR2 YFSETQ. The junction had 9 bases not matched to a gene; V was cut back by 4 bases and J by 0 bases. The CDR3 is 16 residues long. CDR3 nucleotide sequence: TGCGCCAGCAGCCTCGGACAGGATATTCTGAACACTGAAGCTTTCTTT. This encodes CASSLGQDILNTEAFF. Complete variable domain (other parts from reference TRBV5-1 and TRBJ1-1): KAGVTQTPRYLIKTRGQQVTLSCSPISGHRSVSWYQQTPGQGLQFLFEYFSETQRNKGNFPGRFSGRQFSNSRSEMNVSTLELGDSALYLCASSLGQDILNTEAFFGQGTRLTVV.

The chain recombines TRBV2 with TRBJ1-1; 7 nucleotides match TRBD1. Germline lookup yields CDR1 SNHLY and CDR2 FYNNEI. CDR3 size: 16 residues. V lost 3 bases, J lost 8 bases, and 15 bases stayed unmatched. CDR3 nucleotides: TGTGCCAGCAGTGACCCACGCCAGACAGGGAACCCCGAAGCTTTCTTT. Translated, it gives CASSDPRQTGNPEAFF.

The chain has TRBV29-1 and TRBJ2-7, with D perhaps matching TRBD2 (5 bases). The V end lost 1 base, the J end lost 5 bases, and 15 bases lay between the germline ends. The CDR3 sequence is 14 residues long. The V gene's germline CDR1 is SQVTM and CDR2 ANQGSEA. The CDR3 sequence: CSVEGQVGIDEQYF. In DNA form, the CDR3 reads TGCAGCGTTGAAGGGCAGGTCGGGATCGACGAGCAGTACTTC.

The count of this clone is one. The chain uses TRBV5-1 and TRBJ2-5; TRBD1 might be the D (6 bases). This CDR3 region has 15 residues. Germline CDR1 is SGHRS and CDR2 is YFSETQ. The V and J ends lost 4 bases and 2 bases respectively, with 15 bases between them. In DNA, the CDR3 is TGCGCCAGCAGCCCTTGGACAGACCTTCAAGAGACCCAGTACTTC. Translating it yields CASSPWTDLQETQYF.